The clone carrying this T cell receptor beta chain appeared a few times. What it binds is unknown. This specimen comes from a study of STAT3 mutations in large granular lymphocyte leukemia. Study findings and constraints: At least one immunodominant TCR beta clonotype appeared in every T-cell large granular lymphocyte leukemia patient. In some patients, a small highly pathogenic clone possibly went undetected.

Germline assignment: CDR1 MNHNY and CDR2 SVGAGI (reference sequence). This CDR3 is built from 11 residues. Trimming removed 2 bases from V and 4 bases from J, with 3 bases in between. Measured with immunoSEQ multiplex PCR; TCRdb has only the in-frame clones, and not every one. This sample has 4,000 to 5,000 clones, with roughly 80% found just once. The sequenced sample consisted of peripheral blood mononuclear cells. This clonotype was sampled from a boy aged 5-17 years with T-cell large granular lymphocyte leukemia. Some clones in this sample may be carry-over from other donors' samples. The gene calls are TRBV6-6 and TRBJ2-7; D uncertain. Here the CDR3 DNA reads TGTGCCAGCAGTTACACGTACGAGCAGTACTTC. Its protein product is CASSYTYEQYF.